The 15 T cell receptor beta chains below were found in one sample sequenced in a study of blood T cell repertoires in COVID-19. TCRdb's table, derived via immunoSEQ multiplex PCR, lists solely in-frame clones and lacks some. Of 150,000 to 200,000 clones in the sample, approximately 90% were seen once. Sequencing was done on a sample of peripheral blood. All receptors derive from a woman older than 75 in a cohort sampled during active or convalescent COVID-19.

The gene calls are TRBV11-2 and TRBJ2-7; possible D gene TRBD2, 6 bases. V lost 5 bases, J lost 3 bases, and 11 bases lay in between. The CDR3 is 13 amino acids. The germline CDR1 and CDR2 sequences are SGHAT and FQNNGV. CDR3 in DNA: TGTGCCAGCAGCCTAGGCGGGGTCTACGAGCAGTACGTC. It codes for CASSLGGVYEQYV.

V and J are TRBV18 and TRBJ1-2; TRBD1 is a possible D gene (6 bases). Trimming removed 2 bases from V and 6 bases from J, with 25 bases in between. CDR1 is KGHSH, CDR2 LQKENI, per germline. The CDR3 has 18 amino acids. CDR3 sequence: CASSPRAGQHPSQDGYTF. For the CDR3, the DNA is TGTGCCAGCTCACCAAGGGCCGGACAGCACCCCTCCCAAGATGGCTACACCTTC.

The chain uses TRBV5-5 and TRBJ1-2, with D unclear. CDR3 size: 18 residues. CDR1 is SGHKS and CDR2 is YYEKEE in the germline V gene (reference sequence). V was pared by 5 bases and J by 1 base, with 24 bases between. In DNA form, the CDR3 reads TGTGCCAGCAGAGGTGGGTCGTTTGTTCGGGGTGATAACTATGGCTACACCTTC. It codes for CASRGGSFVRGDNYGYTF.

The rearrangement joins TRBV18 to TRBJ2-7; TRBD2 aligns across 7 bases. The CDR3 spans 13 residues. Losses at the gene ends were 3 bases for V and 3 bases for J; bases not matched to a gene: 2. Germline V CDR1 and CDR2: KGHSH, LQKENI. CDR3 residues: CASSPQRGYEQYV. Here the CDR3 DNA reads TGTGCCAGCTCACCCCAGCGGGGCTACGAGCAGTACGTC.

The chain combines TRBV5-4 with TRBJ2-1; tentatively, D is TRBD2 (6 bases). This CDR3 has 17 amino acids. V gave up 1 base and J gave up 0 bases, with 14 bases separating them. CDR1 and CDR2 (germline): SGHNT, YYREEE (reference sequence). The CDR3 DNA follows: TGTGCCAGCAGCTTGATGATAGCGGTGAGCTCCTACAATGAGCAGTTCTTC. Translating gives CASSLMIAVSSYNEQFF.

The J gene is TRBJ1-2, the V gene TRBV14, with D unclear. CDR1 and CDR2 (germline): SGHDN, FVKESK. The CDR3 length is 15 residues. The V end lost 8 bases, the J end lost 5 bases, and 21 bases lay between the germline ends. CDR3 sequence (DNA): TGTGCCAGCTCGGCGGGGTCGAACTGGCGTTATGGCTACACCTTC. Protein: CASSAGSNWRYGYTF. Based on the CDR3 plus reference TRBV14 and TRBJ1-2, the full variable domain is EAGVTQFPSHSVIEKGQTVTLRCDPISGHDNLYWYRRVMGKEIKFLLHFVKESKQDESGMPNNRFLAERTGGTYSTLKVQPAELEDSGVYFCASSAGSNWRYGYTFGSGTRLTVV.

The J gene is TRBJ2-5, the V gene TRBV9, with 7 bases lining up with TRBD1. Trimming at V came to 3 bases and at J to 0 bases, leaving 5 bases not matched to a gene. Germline V gene data show CDR1 as SGDLS and CDR2 as YYNGEE. The CDR3 sequence is 15 residues long. This chain's CDR3 is CASSAGQAYQETQYF. CDR3 nucleotide sequence: TGTGCCAGCAGCGCCGGACAGGCGTACCAAGAGACCCAGTACTTC. The full variable domain, its missing parts supplied by reference TRBV9 and TRBJ2-5, is DSGVTQTPKHLITATGQRVTLRCSPRSGDLSVYWYQQSLDQGLQFLIQYYNGEERAKGNILERFSAQQFPDLHSELNLSSLELGDSALYFCASSAGQAYQETQYFGPGTRLLVL.

This rearrangement joins TRBV15 to TRBJ1-2; 8 bases are shared with TRBD1. V lost 0 bases, J lost 3 bases, and 9 bases stayed unmatched. CDR3 length: 17 amino acids. Germline values: CDR1 LNHNV, CDR2 YYDKDF (reference sequence). The CDR3 loop reads CATSRDHSGTGDYGYTF. CDR3 in DNA: TGTGCCACCAGCAGAGATCACTCAGGGACAGGCGACTATGGCTACACCTTC.

With respect to this clone: The same CDR3 also results from other DNA sequences found in this sample. This chain joins TRBV2 and TRBJ2-5; 7 positions agree with TRBD2. The CDR3 length is 13 residues. CDR1 is SNHLY and CDR2 is FYNNEI in the germline V gene. V lost 6 bases to trimming and J lost 2 bases; unmatched junction nucleotides: 3. The CDR3 DNA sequence: TGTGCCAGCAGCCGGGGACTACAAGAGACCCAGTACTTC. Protein product: CASSRGLQETQYF.

The DNA of the CDR3 is TGTGCCAGAAGCCCGAGTCAGGGCGACGAGCAGTACGTC. Its protein is CARSPSQGDEQYV. The chain carries TRBV5-3 and TRBJ2-7; D might be TRBD1 (5 bases). TRBV5-3 is placed among ORFs of uncertain function. This CDR3 spans 13 amino acids. V lost 4 bases, J lost 5 bases, and 13 bases lay in between.

The CDR3 DNA reads as TGTGCCAGCAGTTACGATTGGACAGCATTGATGAACACTGAAGCTTTCTTT. It specifies CASSYDWTALMNTEAFF. J is TRBJ1-1 and V is TRBV6-2 or TRBV6-3; TRBD1 is a possible D gene (6 bases). The V and J ends lost 2 bases and 0 bases respectively, with 16 bases between them. From germline, CDR1 is MNHEY and CDR2 SVGEGT. The CDR3 length is 17 residues.

The chain is built from TRBV6-2 or TRBV6-3 and TRBJ2-7; 9 nucleotides align to TRBD1. The CDR3 length is 15 residues. V shed 4 bases and J 6 bases; nucleotides not matched to a gene: 10. CDR1 and CDR2 (germline): MNHEY, SVGEGT. CDR3 DNA: TGTGCCAGCAGTTTCACAGGGGGCGCCGTCCGCGAGCAGTACTTC. Translating it yields CASSFTGGAVREQYF.

As regards this clone: Other DNA sequences in the same sample also yield this CDR3. The V call is TRBV7-2, the J call TRBJ2-5, with 9 bases lining up with TRBD1. The CDR3 is 13 amino acids. In germline, CDR1 is SGHTA, CDR2 FQGNSA. Trimming at V came to 3 bases and at J to 4 bases, leaving 0 bases not matched to a gene. The CDR3 loop reads CASSLTGGETQYF. The CDR3 DNA follows: TGTGCCAGCAGCTTGACAGGGGGAGAGACCCAGTACTTC.

The rearrangement uses TRBV10-3 and TRBJ2-1; TRBD2 agrees at 10 bases. Germline CDR1 ENHRY, CDR2 SYGVKD. The CDR3 has 14 amino acids. V was clipped by 8 bases and J by 3 bases; unmatched bases: 4. The CDR3 DNA sequence: TGTGCCATCTTGGCTAGCGGGAGCTACAATGAGCAGTTCTTC. It is translated as CAILASGSYNEQFF.

The chain uses TRBV14 and TRBJ2-2; TRBD1 aligns across 7 bases. Unmatched junction bases numbered 11, after V lost 6 bases and J lost 7 bases. From germline, CDR1 is SGHDN and CDR2 FVKESK. The CDR3 is 15 amino acids. CDR3 sequence: CASSQRQGRSGELFF. CDR3 nucleotides: TGTGCCAGCAGTCAAAGACAGGGCCGTAGCGGGGAGCTGTTTTTT.